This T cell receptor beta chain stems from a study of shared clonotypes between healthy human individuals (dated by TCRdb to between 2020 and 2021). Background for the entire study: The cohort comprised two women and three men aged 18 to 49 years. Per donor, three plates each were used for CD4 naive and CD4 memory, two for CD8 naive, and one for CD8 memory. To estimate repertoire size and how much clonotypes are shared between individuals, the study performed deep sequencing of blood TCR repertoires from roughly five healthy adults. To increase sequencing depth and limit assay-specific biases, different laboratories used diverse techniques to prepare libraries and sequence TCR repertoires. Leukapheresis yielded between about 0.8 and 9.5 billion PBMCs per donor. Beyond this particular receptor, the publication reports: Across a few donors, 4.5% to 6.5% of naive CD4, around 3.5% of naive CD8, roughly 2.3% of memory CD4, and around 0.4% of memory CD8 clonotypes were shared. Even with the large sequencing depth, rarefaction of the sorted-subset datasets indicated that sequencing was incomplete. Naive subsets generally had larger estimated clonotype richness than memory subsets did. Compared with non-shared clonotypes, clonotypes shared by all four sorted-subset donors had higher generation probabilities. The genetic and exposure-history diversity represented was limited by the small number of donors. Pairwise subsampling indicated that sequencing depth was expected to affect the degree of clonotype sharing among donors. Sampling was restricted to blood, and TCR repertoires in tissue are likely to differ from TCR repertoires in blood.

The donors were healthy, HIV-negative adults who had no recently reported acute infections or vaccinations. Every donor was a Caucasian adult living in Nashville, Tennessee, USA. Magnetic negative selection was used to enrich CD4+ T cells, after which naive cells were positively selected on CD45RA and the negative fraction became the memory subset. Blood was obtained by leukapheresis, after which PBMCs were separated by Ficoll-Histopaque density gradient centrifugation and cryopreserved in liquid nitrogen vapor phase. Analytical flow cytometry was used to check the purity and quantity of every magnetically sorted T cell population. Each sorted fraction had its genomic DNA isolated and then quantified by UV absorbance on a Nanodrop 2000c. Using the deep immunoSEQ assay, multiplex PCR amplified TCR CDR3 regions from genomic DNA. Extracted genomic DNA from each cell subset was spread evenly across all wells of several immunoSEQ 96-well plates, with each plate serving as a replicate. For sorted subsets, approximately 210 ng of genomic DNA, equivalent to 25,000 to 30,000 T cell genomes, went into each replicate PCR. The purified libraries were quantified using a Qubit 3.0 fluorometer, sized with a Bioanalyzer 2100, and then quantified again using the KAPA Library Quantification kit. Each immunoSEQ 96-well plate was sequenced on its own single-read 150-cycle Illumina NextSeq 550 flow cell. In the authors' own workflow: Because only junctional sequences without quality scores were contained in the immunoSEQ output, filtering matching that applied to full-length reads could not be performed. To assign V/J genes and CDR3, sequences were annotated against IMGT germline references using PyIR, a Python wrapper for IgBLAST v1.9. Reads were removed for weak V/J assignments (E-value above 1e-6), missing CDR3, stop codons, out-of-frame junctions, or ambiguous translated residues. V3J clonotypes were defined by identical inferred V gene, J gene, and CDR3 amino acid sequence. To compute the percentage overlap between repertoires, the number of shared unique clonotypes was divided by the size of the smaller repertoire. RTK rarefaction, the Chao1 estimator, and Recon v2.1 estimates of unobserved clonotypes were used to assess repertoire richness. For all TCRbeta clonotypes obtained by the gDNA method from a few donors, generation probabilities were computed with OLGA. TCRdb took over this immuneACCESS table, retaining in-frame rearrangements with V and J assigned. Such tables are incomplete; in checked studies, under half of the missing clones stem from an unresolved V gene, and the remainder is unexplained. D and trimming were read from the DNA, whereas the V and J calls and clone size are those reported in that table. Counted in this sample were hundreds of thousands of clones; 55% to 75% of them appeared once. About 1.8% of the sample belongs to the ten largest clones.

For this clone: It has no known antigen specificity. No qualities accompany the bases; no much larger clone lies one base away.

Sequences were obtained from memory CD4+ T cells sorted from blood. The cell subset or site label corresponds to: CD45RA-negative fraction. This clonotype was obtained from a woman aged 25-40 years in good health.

The nucleotide sequence is given as TGTGCCAGCAGGCGCCCGGGACAGGGGCTTGGCGAGCAGTACTTC. It specifies CASRRPGQGLGEQYF. Recombination joined TRBV28 with TRBJ2-7; 10 nucleotides in the junction match TRBD1. Relative to germline, V is missing 6 bases and J is missing 6 bases, with 11 bases of the junction outside any gene match. CDR1 is given as MDHEN and CDR2 as SYDVKM, both from the germline V gene. The CDR3 runs 15 amino acids, cysteine and phenylalanine included. Only the CDR3 region is kept as DNA, spanning 45 bases read in frame from base 1.